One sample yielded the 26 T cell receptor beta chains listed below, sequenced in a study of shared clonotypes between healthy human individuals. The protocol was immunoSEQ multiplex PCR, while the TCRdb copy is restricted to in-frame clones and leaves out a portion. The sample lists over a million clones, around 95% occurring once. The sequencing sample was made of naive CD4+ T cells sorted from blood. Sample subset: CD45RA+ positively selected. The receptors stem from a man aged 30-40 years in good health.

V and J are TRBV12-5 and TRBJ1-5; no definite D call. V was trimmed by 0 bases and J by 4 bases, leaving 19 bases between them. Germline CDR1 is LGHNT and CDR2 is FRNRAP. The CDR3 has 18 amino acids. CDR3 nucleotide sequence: TGTGCTAGTGGTTTGGTAAACCCAATTAACCTAGGAAATCAGCCCCAGCATTTT. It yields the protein CASGLVNPINLGNQPQHF.

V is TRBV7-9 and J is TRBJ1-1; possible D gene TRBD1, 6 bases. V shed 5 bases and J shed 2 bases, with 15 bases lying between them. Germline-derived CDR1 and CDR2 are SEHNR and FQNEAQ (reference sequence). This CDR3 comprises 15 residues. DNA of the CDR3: TGTGCCAGCAGCGTGACAGGACCTCTAAACACTGAAGCTTTCTTT. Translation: CASSVTGPLNTEAFF. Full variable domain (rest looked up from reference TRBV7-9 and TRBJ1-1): DTGVSQNPRHKITKRGQNVTFRCDPISEHNRLYWYRQTLGQGPEFLTYFQNEAQLEKSRLLSDRFSAERPKGSFSTLEIQRTEQGDSAMYLCASSVTGPLNTEAFFGQGTRLTVV.

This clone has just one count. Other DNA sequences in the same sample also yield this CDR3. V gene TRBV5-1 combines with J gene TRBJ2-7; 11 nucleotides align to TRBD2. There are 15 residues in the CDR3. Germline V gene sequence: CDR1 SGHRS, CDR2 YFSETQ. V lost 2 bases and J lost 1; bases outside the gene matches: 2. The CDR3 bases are TGCGCCAGCAGCTTAACTAGCGGGAGTTCCTACGAGCAGTACTTC. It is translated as CASSLTSGSSYEQYF.

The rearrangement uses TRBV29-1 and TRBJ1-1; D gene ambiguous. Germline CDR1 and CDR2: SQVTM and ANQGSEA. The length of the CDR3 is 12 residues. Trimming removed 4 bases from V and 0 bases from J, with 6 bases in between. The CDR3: CSVVSMNTEAFF. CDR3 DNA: TGCAGCGTTGTCAGTATGAACACTGAAGCTTTCTTT.

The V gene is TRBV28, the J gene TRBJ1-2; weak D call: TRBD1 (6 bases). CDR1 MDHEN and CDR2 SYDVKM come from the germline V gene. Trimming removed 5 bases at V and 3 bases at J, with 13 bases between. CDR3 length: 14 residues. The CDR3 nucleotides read TGTGCCAGCAGTAACGGCAGGACAGACTATGGCTACACCTTC. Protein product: CASSNGRTDYGYTF.

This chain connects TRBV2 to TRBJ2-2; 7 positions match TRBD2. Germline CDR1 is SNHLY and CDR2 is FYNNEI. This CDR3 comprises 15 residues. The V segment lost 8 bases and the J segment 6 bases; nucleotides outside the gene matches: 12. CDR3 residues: CASGGGRAEPGELFF. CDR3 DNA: TGTGCCAGCGGGGGTGGGAGGGCCGAACCCGGGGAGCTGTTTTTT.

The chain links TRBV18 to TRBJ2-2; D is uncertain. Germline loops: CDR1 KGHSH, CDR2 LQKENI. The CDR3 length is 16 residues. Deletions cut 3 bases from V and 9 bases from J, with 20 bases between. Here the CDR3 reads CASSPTRTGLSRELFF. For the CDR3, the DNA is TGTGCCAGCTCACCTACACGTACCGGTTTGTCTCGGGAGCTGTTTTTT.

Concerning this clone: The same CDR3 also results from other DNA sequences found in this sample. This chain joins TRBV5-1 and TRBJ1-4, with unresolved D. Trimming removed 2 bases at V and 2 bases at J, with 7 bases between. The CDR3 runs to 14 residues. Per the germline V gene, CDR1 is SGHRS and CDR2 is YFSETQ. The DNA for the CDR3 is TGCGCCAGCAGCTTAGACCCCACTAATGAAAAACTGTTTTTT. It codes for CASSLDPTNEKLFF.

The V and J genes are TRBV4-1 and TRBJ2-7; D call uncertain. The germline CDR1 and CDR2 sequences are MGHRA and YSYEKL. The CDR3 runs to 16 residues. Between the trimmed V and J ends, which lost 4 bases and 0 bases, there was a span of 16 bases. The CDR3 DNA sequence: TGCGCCAGCAGCCCCGTCGGTTCACCTGGCTCCTACGAGCAGTACTTC. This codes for CASSPVGSPGSYEQYF.

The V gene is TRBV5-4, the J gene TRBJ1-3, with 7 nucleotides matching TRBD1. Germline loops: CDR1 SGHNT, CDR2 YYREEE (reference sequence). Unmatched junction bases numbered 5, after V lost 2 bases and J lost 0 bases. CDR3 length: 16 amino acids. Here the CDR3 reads CASSFGGTVSGNTIYF. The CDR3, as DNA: TGTGCCAGCAGCTTCGGCGGGACAGTCTCTGGAAACACCATATATTTT.

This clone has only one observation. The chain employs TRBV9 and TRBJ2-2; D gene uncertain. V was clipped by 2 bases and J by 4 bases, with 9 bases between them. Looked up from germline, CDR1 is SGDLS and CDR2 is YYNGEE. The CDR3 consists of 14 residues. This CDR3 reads CASSVLYGTGELFF. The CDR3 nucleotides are TGTGCCAGCAGCGTTTTATATGGCACCGGGGAGCTGTTTTTT. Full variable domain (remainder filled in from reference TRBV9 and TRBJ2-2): DSGVTQTPKHLITATGQRVTLRCSPRSGDLSVYWYQQSLDQGLQFLIQYYNGEERAKGNILERFSAQQFPDLHSELNLSSLELGDSALYFCASSVLYGTGELFFGEGSRLTVL.

The CDR3 region has the DNA TGTGCCAGCAGTGGGTTCGGCGTGGGGGAGACCCAGTACTTC. Protein product: CASSGFGVGETQYF. V gene TRBV25-1 combines with J gene TRBJ2-5; no clear D. CDR3 size: 14 residues. Germline V gene lookup returns CDR1 MGHDK and CDR2 SYGVNS. V shed 4 bases and J shed 5 bases, with 14 bases lying between them. The whole variable domain, remainder taken from reference TRBV25-1 and TRBJ2-5, is EADIYQTPRYLVIGTGKKITLECSQTMGHDKMYWYQQDPGMELHLIHYSYGVNSTEKGDLSSESTVSRIRTEHFPLTLESARPSHTSQYLCASSGFGVGETQYFGPGTRLLVL.

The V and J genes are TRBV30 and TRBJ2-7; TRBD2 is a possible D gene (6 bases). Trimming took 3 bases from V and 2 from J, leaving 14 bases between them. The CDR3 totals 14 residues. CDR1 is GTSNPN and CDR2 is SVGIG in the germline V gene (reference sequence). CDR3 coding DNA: TGTGCCTGGAGCCGGGACTCCCGGACCTACGAGCAGTACTTC. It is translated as CAWSRDSRTYEQYF. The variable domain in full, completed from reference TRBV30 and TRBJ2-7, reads SQTIHQWPATLVQPVGSPLSLECTVEGTSNPNLYWYRQAAGRGLQLLFYSVGIGQISSEVPQNLSASRPQDRQFILSSKKLLLSDSGFYLCAWSRDSRTYEQYFGPGTRLTVT.

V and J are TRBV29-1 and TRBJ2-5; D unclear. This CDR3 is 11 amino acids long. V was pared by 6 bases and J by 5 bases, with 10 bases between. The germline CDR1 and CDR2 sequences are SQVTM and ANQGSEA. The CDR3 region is CSVVPVETQYF. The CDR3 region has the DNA TGCAGCGTCGTTCCGGTGGAGACCCAGTACTTC. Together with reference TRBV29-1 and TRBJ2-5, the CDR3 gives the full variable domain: SAVISQKPSRDICQRGTSLTIQCQVDSQVTMMFWYRQQPGQSLTLIATANQGSEATYESGFVIDKFPISRPNLTFSTLTVSNMSPEDSSIYLCSVVPVETQYFGPGTRLLVL.

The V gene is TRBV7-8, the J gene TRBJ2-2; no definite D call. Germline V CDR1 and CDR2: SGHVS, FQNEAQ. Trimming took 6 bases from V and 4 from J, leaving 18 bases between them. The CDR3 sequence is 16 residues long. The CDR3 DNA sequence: TGTGCCAGCAGTCATCGGACGGAGCCGCTCACCGGGGAGCTGTTTTTT. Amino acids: CASSHRTEPLTGELFF.

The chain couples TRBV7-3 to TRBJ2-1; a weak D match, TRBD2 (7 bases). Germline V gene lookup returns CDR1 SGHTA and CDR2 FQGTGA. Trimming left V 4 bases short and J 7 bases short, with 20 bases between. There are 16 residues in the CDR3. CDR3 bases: TGTGCCAGCAGCTCCCAACGGGCAGGGGAGGGGAATGAGCAGTTCTTC. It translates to CASSSQRAGEGNEQFF.

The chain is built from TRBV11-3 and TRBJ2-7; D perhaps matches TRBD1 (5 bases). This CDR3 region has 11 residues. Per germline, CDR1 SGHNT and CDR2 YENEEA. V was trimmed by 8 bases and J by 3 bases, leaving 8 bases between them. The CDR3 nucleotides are TGTGCCAGCGTTACAGGCTACGAGCAGTACTTC. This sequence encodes CASVTGYEQYF.

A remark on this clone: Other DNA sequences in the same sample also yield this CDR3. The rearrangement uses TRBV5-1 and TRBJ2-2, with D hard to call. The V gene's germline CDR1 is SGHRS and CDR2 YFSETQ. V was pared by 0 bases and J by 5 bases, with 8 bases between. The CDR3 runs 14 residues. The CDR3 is CASSLVGTTGELFF. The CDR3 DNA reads TGCGCCAGCAGCTTGGTGGGCACTACCGGGGAGCTGTTTTTT.

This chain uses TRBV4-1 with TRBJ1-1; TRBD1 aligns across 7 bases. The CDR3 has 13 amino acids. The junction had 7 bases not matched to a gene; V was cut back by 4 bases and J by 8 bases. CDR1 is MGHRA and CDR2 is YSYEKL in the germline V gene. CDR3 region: CASSPRQGPEAFF. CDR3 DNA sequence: TGCGCCAGCAGCCCCCGACAGGGCCCCGAAGCTTTCTTT.

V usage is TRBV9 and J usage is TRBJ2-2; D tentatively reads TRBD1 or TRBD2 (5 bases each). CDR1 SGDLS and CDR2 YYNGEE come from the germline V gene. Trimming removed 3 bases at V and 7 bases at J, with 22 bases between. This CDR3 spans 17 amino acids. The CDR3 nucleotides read TGTGCCAGCAGCGAGTGGGCCGGGACGGCTACCTTCGGGGAGCTGTTTTTT. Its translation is CASSEWAGTATFGELFF.

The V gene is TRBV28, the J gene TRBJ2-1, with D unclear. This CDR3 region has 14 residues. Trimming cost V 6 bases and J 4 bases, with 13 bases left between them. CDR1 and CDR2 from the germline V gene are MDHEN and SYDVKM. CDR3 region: CASSLLQSYNEQFF. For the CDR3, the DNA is TGTGCCAGCAGCCTACTTCAGAGTTACAATGAGCAGTTCTTC.

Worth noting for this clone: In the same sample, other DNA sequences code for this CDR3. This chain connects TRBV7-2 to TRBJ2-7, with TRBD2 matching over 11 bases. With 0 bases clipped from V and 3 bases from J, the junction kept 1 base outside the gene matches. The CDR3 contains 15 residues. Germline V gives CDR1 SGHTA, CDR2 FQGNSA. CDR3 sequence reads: CASSLAGTSGYEQYF. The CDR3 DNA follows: TGTGCCAGCAGCTTAGCCGGGACTAGCGGCTACGAGCAGTACTTC.

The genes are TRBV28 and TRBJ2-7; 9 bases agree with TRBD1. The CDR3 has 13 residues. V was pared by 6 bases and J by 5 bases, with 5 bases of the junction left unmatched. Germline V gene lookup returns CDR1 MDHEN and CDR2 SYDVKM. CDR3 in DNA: TGTGCCAGCAGGGGACAGGGTTACCACGAGCAGTACTTC. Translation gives CASRGQGYHEQYF.

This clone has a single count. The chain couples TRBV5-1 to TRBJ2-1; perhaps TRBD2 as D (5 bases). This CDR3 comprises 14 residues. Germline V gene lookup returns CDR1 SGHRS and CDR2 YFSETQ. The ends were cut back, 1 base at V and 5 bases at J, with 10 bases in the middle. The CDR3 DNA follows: TGCGCCAGCAGCTTGCCCGGCGGGCACAATGAGCAGTTCTTC. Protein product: CASSLPGGHNEQFF.

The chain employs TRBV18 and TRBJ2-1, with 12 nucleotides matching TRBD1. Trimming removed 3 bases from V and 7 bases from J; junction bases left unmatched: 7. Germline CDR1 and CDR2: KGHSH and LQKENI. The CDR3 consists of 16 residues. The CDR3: CASSPTGQGANNEQFF. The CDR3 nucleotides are TGTGCCAGCTCACCTACGGGACAGGGGGCGAATAATGAGCAGTTCTTC.

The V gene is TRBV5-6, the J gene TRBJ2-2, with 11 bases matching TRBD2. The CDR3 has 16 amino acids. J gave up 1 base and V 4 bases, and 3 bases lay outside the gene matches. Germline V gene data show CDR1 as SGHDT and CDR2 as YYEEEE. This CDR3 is CASSRGTSGNTGELFF. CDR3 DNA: TGTGCCAGCAGCCGGGGGACTAGCGGGAACACCGGGGAGCTGTTTTTT.